This paragraph reports one T cell receptor (beta chain). These data belong to a study of T cell changes during pregnancy in multiple sclerosis. The germline CDR1 and CDR2 sequences are SGHTA and FQGNSA. The V segment lost 4 bases and the J segment 2 bases; nucleotides outside the gene matches: 8. The CDR3 is 18 amino acids. The data were produced by immunoSEQ multiplex PCR, yet TCRdb's version contains in-frame clones alone and is incomplete. The repertoire holds roughly 69,000 clones, more than 85% seen once, with about 0.27% in the top ten. The clonotype was recovered from a female donor in good health, enrolled as a control in a pregnancy study. Sequenced here: CD4+ T cells from peripheral blood mononuclear cells, sampled in the third trimester of pregnancy. The V call is TRBV7-2, the J call TRBJ2-6, with TRBD1 identical over 10 bases. CDR3 bases: TGTGCCAGCAGCTCGAGGGACAGGGGATCCACTGGGGCCAACGTCCTGACTTTC. Protein: CASSSRDRGSTGANVLTF.